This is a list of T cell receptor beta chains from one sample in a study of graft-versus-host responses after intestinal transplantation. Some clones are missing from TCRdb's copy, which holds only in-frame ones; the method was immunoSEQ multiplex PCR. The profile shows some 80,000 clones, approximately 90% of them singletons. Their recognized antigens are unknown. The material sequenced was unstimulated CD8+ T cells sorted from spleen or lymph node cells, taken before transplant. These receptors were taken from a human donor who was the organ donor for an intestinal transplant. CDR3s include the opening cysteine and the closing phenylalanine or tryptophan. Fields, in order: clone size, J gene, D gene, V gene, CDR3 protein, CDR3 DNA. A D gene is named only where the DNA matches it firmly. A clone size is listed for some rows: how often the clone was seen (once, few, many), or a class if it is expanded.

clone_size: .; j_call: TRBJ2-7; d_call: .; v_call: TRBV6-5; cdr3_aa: CASNIQETYEQYF; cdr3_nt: TGTGCCAGCAACATACAGGAGACCTACGAGCAGTACTTC
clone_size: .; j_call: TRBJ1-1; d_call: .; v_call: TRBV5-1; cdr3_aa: CASSLGGNEAFF; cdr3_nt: TGCGCCAGCAGCTTGGGAGGGAATGAGGCTTTCTTT
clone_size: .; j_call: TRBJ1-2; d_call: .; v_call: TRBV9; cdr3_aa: CASSGDSDYGYTF; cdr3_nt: TGTGCCAGCAGTGGCGACAGCGACTATGGCTACACCTTC
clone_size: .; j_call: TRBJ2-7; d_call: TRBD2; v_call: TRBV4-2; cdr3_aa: CASDGGGAYEQYF; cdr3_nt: TGTGCCAGCGATGGCGGGGGGGCCTACGAGCAGTACTTC
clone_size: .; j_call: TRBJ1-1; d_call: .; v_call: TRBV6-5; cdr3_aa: CASSYSVDQRYTEAFF; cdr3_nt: TGTGCCAGCAGTTACTCGGTTGACCAAAGGTACACTGAAGCTTTCTTT
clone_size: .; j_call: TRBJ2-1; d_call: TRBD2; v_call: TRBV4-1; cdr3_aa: CASSLQAGDFNEQFF; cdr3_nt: TGCGCCAGCAGCCTCCAAGCGGGGGACTTCAATGAGCAGTTCTTC
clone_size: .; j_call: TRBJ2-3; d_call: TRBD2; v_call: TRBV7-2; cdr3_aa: CASSFSSGGTDTQYF; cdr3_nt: TGTGCCAGCAGCTTTTCTAGCGGGGGCACAGATACGCAGTATTTT
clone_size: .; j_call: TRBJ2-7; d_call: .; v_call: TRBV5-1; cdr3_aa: CASSLAVDYEQYF; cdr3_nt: TGCGCCAGCAGCTTAGCCGTCGACTACGAGCAGTACTTC
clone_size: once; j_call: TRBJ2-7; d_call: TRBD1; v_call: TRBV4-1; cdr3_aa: CASSQVLGQGYEQYF; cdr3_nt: TGCGCCAGCAGCCAAGTTTTGGGACAGGGTTACGAGCAGTACTTC
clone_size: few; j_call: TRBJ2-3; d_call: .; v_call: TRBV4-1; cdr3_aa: CASSQFAGATDTQYF; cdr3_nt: TGCGCCAGCAGCCAATTCGCGGGGGCTACAGATACGCAGTATTTT
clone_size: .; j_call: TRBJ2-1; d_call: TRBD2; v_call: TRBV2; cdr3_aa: CASSEDITSGYNEQFF; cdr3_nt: TGTGCCAGCAGTGAAGATATCACTAGCGGTTACAATGAGCAGTTCTTC
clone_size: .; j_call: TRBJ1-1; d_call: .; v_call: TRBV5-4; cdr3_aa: CASRQQLNTEAFF; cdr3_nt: TGTGCCAGCAGGCAACAACTGAACACTGAAGCTTTCTTT
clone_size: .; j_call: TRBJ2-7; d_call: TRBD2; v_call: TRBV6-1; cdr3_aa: CASSTTSGSYEQYF; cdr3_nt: TGTGCCAGCAGTACGACTAGCGGTTCCTACGAGCAGTACTTC
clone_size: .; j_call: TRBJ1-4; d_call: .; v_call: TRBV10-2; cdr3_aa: CASSGGTNEKLFF; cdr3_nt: TGCGCCAGCAGTGGCGGGACTAATGAAAAACTGTTTTTT
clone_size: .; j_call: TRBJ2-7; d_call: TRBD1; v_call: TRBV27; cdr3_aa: CASSSSQGVEQYF; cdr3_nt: TGTGCCAGCAGTTCATCACAGGGGGTCGAGCAGTACTTC
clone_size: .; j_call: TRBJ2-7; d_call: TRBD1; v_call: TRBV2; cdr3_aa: CASSPGGGGYEQYF; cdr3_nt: TGTGCCAGCAGCCCAGGGGGTGGGGGTTACGAGCAGTACTTC
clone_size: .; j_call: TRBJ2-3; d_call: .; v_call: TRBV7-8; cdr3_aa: CASSLAGGSTDTQYF; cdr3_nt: TGTGCCAGCAGCTTAGCAGGCGGGAGCACAGATACGCAGTATTTT
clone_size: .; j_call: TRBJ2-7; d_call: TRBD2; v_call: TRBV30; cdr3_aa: CAWGLAAYEQYF; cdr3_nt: TGTGCCTGGGGACTAGCGGCCTACGAGCAGTACTTC
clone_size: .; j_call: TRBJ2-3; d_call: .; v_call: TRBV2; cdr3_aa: CASSEFRGYSSTDTQYF; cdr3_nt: TGTGCCAGCAGTGAATTCAGAGGATATTCTAGCACAGATACGCAGTATTTT
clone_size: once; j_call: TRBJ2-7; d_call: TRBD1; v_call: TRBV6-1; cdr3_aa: CASRPGQGYEQYF; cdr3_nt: TGTGCCAGCAGACCGGGACAGGGATACGAGCAGTACTTC
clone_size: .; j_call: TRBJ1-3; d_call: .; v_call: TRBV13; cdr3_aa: CASSREVSSGNTIYF; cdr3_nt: TGTGCCAGCAGTCGAGAAGTAAGCTCTGGAAACACCATATATTTT
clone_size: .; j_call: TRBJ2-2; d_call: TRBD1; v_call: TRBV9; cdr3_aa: CASSVVTQGENTGELFF; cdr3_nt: TGTGCCAGCAGCGTAGTCACGCAGGGGGAAAACACCGGGGAGCTGTTTTTT
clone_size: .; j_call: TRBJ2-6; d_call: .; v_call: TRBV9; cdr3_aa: CASSPIGGQYSGANVLTF; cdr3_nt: TGTGCCAGCAGCCCAATTGGGGGGCAATACTCTGGGGCCAACGTCCTGACTTTC
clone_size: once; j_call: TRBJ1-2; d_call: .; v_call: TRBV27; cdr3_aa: CASSSRLPNYGYTF; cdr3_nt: TGTGCCAGCAGTTCCAGGCTTCCTAACTATGGCTACACCTTC
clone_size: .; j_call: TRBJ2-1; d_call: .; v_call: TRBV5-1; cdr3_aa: CASSLVGREQFF; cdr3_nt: TGCGCCAGCAGCTTGGTAGGACGTGAGCAGTTCTTC
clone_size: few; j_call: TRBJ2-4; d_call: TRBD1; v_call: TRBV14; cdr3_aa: CASSQPGTGKNIQYF; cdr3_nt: TGTGCCAGCAGCCAACCCGGGACAGGGAAAAACATTCAGTACTTC
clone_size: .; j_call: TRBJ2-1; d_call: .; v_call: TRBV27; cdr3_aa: CASSLWQGMYEQFF; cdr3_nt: TGTGCCAGCAGTTTATGGCAGGGGATGTATGAGCAGTTCTTC
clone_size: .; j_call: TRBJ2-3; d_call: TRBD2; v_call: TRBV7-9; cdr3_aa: CASSPDSGTRRDTQYF; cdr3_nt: TGTGCCAGCAGCCCGGATAGCGGGACACGAAGAGACACGCAGTATTTT
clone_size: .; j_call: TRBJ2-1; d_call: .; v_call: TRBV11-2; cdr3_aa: CASSLVDEQFF; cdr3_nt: TGTGCCAGCAGCTTGGTCGATGAGCAGTTCTTC